The 27 T cell receptor beta chains below all came from one sample that was sequenced in a study of cytomegalovirus exposure and HLA in healthy donors (dated by TCRdb to 2016 to 2017). Library preparation employed the immunoSEQ multiplex PCR assay. For the multiplex PCR, a mixture combining 60 forward primers for TCR Vbeta segments and 13 reverse primers for TCR Jbeta segments was used. The clones in this table, taken by TCRdb from immuneACCESS, are in-frame only. Not every clone is retained; where verified, under half of the shortfall comes from an unresolved V gene, and the cause of the rest is unknown. A total of about 160,000 clones appear in this sample, roughly four fifths of them only once. The ten largest clones represent about 4.5% of the sample. The sequenced sample was PBMCs. These TCRs come from a man in his forties in good health and CMV-seronegative.

This chain links TRBV5-1 with TRBJ2-5; 8 bases line up with TRBD2. The CDR3 covers 14 residues. The J segment lost 5 bases and the V segment lost 8 bases, leaving 11 bases of the junction unmatched. Germline V CDR1 and CDR2: SGHRS, YFSETQ. CDR3 in amino acids: CASKRGYSEETQYF. The CDR3 DNA reads as TGCGCCAGTAAGCGGGGGTACAGTGAGGAGACCCAGTACTTC.

The chain employs TRBV5-8 and TRBJ1-5, with 7 bases aligning to TRBD1. The CDR3 loop spans 16 amino acids. J was trimmed by 0 bases and V by 3 bases; bases with no gene match: 6. CDR1 is SGHTS and CDR2 is YDEGEE in the germline V gene. CDR3 in amino acids: CASSSLDRASNQPQHF. The CDR3 DNA sequence: TGTGCCAGCAGCTCACTTGACAGGGCTAGCAATCAGCCCCAGCATTTT.

Concerning this clone itself: A read error may account for a junction end that differs from germline. Additional DNA sequences in this sample encode the identical CDR3. The CDR3 DNA follows: TGTGCCAGCAGCTTGGGCAGGGGGGAGACTGAGGCTTTCTTT. As protein: CASSLGRGETEAFF. The V call is TRBV5-4, the J call TRBJ1-1; 7 nucleotides agree with TRBD1. The CDR3 length is 14 residues. Germline values: CDR1 SGHNT, CDR2 YYREEE (reference sequence).

The chain recombines TRBV7-8 with TRBJ2-7, with TRBD1 identical over 10 bases. Trimming at V came to 5 bases and at J to 6 bases, leaving 7 bases not matched to a gene. Germline CDR1 is SGHVS and CDR2 is FQNEAQ. This CDR3 region has 14 residues. The CDR3: CASSQTGQGFEQYF. In DNA, the CDR3 is TGTGCCAGCAGCCAAACGGGACAGGGGTTCGAGCAGTACTTC. Supplemented by reference TRBV7-8 and TRBJ2-7, the full variable domain reads GAGVSQSPRYKVAKRGQDVALRCDPISGHVSLFWYQQALGQGPEFLTYFQNEAQLDKSGLPSDRFFAERPEGSVSTLKIQRTQQEDSAVYLCASSQTGQGFEQYFGPGTRLTVT.

This clone has just a few counts. The V call is TRBV6-1, the J call TRBJ2-2; the match to TRBD1 covers 7 bases. V was pared by 3 bases and J by 1 base, with 5 bases of the junction left unmatched. The CDR3 totals 16 residues. The germline CDR1 and CDR2 sequences are MNHNS and SASEGT. The CDR3 nucleotides read TGTGCCAGCAGTGAGAGGACAGGCGGGAACACCGGGGAGCTGTTTTTT. Translated, it gives CASSERTGGNTGELFF.

The chain links TRBV9 to TRBJ2-5; TRBD2 matches at 7 bases. Germline V gives CDR1 SGDLS, CDR2 YYNGEE. This CDR3 has 15 amino acids. V lost 4 bases, J lost 3 bases, and 9 bases stayed unmatched. The CDR3 DNA reads as TGTGCCAGCAGCCCCATATGGGGGGGGAAAGAGACCCAGTACTTC. Its translation: CASSPIWGGKETQYF.

This clone has more than one count but fewer than ten. The rearrangement uses TRBV10-3 and TRBJ2-3; 9 bases match TRBD1. The CDR3 totals 14 residues. The trim removed 6 bases at V and 4 bases at J, leaving 5 bases unmatched. Germline loops: CDR1 ENHRY, CDR2 SYGVKD. The CDR3 nucleotides read TGTGCCATCAGCAAGGGACAGGGACCAGATACGCAGTATTTT. This codes for CAISKGQGPDTQYF.

The chain joins TRBV7-2 to TRBJ1-1, with TRBD1 as a possible D gene (6 bases). Trimming took off 1 base at V and 8 bases at J, with 17 bases between the two ends. Germline values: CDR1 SGHTA, CDR2 FQGNSA. The CDR3 covers 15 residues. The DNA of the CDR3 is TGTGCCAGCAGCTTAGTCAACAGGGCCACTCCGGAAGCTTTCTTT. This sequence encodes CASSLVNRATPEAFF.

This chain links TRBV7-6 with TRBJ2-3; maybe TRBD2 (5 bases). The V end was cut by 6 bases, the J end by 2 bases, with 15 bases between. CDR3 length: 15 residues. Germline lookup yields CDR1 SGHVS and CDR2 FNYEAQ. The CDR3 protein is CASSSRVANTDTQYF. CDR3 nucleotide sequence: TGTGCCAGCAGTTCGCGGGTGGCTAACACAGATACGCAGTATTTT. Looking up the rest from reference TRBV7-6 and TRBJ2-3 gives the full variable domain: GAGVSQSPRYKVTKRGQDVALRCDPISGHVSLYWYRQALGQGPEFLTYFNYEAQQDKSGLPNDRFSAERPEGSISTLTIQRTEQRDSAMYRCASSSRVANTDTQYFGPGTRLTVL.

The genes are TRBV5-1 and TRBJ2-7, with D tentatively TRBD1 (6 bases). Germline V gene lookup returns CDR1 SGHRS and CDR2 YFSETQ. The CDR3 covers 15 residues. The ends were cut back, 1 base at V and 0 bases at J, with 11 bases in the middle. The CDR3 loop reads CASSLSQGSSYEQYF. CDR3 bases: TGCGCCAGCAGCTTGTCGCAGGGGAGCTCCTACGAGCAGTACTTC.

V is TRBV20-1 and J is TRBJ1-2; 7 bases are shared with TRBD1. This CDR3 is built from 11 residues. CDR1 and CDR2 (germline): DFQATT, SNEGSKA (reference sequence). V was pared by 5 bases and J by 10 bases, with 7 bases of the junction left unmatched. CDR3 bases: TGCAGTGCTCACAGGGGAAAAGACTACACCTTC. Residues: CSAHRGKDYTF.

The rearrangement joins TRBV27 to TRBJ2-1; D uncertain. Germline V CDR1 and CDR2: MNHEY, SMNVEV (reference sequence). The CDR3 is 18 amino acids. Trimming left V 3 bases short and J 4 bases short, with 22 bases between. The CDR3 spells CASSFDNPGIGRYNEQFF. In DNA, the CDR3 is TGTGCCAGCAGTTTCGACAATCCCGGTATAGGCCGTTACAATGAGCAGTTCTTC.

This chain connects TRBV7-9 to TRBJ1-2; no firm D call. Germline V gene data show CDR1 as SEHNR and CDR2 as FQNEAQ (reference sequence). The CDR3 is 13 residues long. Trimming stripped 6 bases from V and 0 bases from J, with 8 bases between. For the CDR3, the DNA is TGTGCCAGCAGACAAATTCCTAACTATGGCTACACCTTC. It codes for CASRQIPNYGYTF.

The table lists this clone with a few counts. This sequence joins TRBV7-6 and TRBJ1-5; D gene unclear. The germline V and J ends were trimmed by 5 bases and 2 bases, with 16 bases remaining between them. Germline CDR1 is SGHVS and CDR2 is FNYEAQ. This CDR3 spans 16 amino acids. The CDR3 reads CASSADQQRGNQPQHF. As DNA, the CDR3 is TGTGCCAGCAGCGCCGACCAACAGAGGGGCAATCAGCCCCAGCATTTT.

This clone was found a few times. The genes are TRBV6-4 and TRBJ2-7, with TRBD2 matching 7 bases. V lost 5 bases to trimming and J lost 0 bases; unmatched junction nucleotides: 4. The CDR3 loop spans 14 amino acids. From germline, CDR1 is MRHNA and CDR2 SNTAGT. This CDR3 is CASSYGGDSYEQYF. CDR3 nucleotide sequence: TGTGCCAGCAGTTATGGGGGGGACTCCTACGAGCAGTACTTC.

The rearrangement links TRBV7-6 to TRBJ2-7; 7 bases agree with TRBD2. J gave up 1 base and V 1 base, and 4 bases lay outside the gene matches. There are 15 residues in the CDR3. CDR1 is SGHVS, CDR2 FNYEAQ, per germline. CDR3 sequence: CASSLGGGFSYEQYF. In nucleotides, the CDR3 is TGTGCCAGCAGCTTAGGGGGGGGTTTTTCCTACGAGCAGTACTTC.

This rearrangement joins TRBV30 to TRBJ1-1; D remains ambiguous. The CDR3 has 13 amino acids. V lost 0 bases and J lost 7, with 12 bases in between. From germline, CDR1 is GTSNPN and CDR2 SVGIG (reference sequence). The CDR3 region is CAWSVLTHYEAFF. The DNA for the CDR3 is TGTGCCTGGAGTGTACTTACCCACTATGAAGCTTTCTTT.

The V and J genes are TRBV7-2 and TRBJ2-2; D ambiguous. CDR1 and CDR2 (germline): SGHTA, FQGNSA. V lost 0 bases and J 0 bases, leaving 11 bases between the germline ends. This CDR3 has 17 amino acids. The CDR3 region is CASSLAQDSTNTGELFF. The CDR3 DNA reads TGTGCCAGCAGCTTAGCCCAAGACTCAACGAACACCGGGGAGCTGTTTTTT.

The rearrangement joins TRBV7-9 to TRBJ1-1; the D gene is possibly TRBD1 (5 bases). The V gene's germline CDR1 is SEHNR and CDR2 FQNEAQ (reference sequence). This CDR3 contains 14 residues. Trimming pared 1 base from V and 1 base from J, leaving 7 bases between. CDR3 in amino acids: CASSLVGENTEAFF. CDR3 sequence (DNA): TGTGCCAGCAGCTTAGTAGGGGAGAACACTGAAGCTTTCTTT.

In its sample, this clone was seen a few times. This rearrangement joins TRBV12-5 to TRBJ2-7; D perhaps matches TRBD1 (7 bases). The germline V gene has CDR1 LGHNT and CDR2 FRNRAP. This CDR3 contains 15 residues. The V gene lost 2 bases and the J gene lost 2 bases, with 13 bases spanning the gap. In nucleotides, the CDR3 is TGTGCTAGTGGTTTGACCGCAGGGGGGACCTACGAGCAGTACTTC. As protein: CASGLTAGGTYEQYF.

The chain links TRBV5-6 to TRBJ2-3, with D tentatively TRBD2 (5 bases). The V gene's germline CDR1 is SGHDT and CDR2 YYEEEE. V lost 0 bases and J lost 1, with 6 bases in between. The CDR3 has 14 amino acids. CDR3 region: CASSLVRGTDTQYF. The DNA of the CDR3 is TGTGCCAGCAGCTTGGTGAGGGGCACAGATACGCAGTATTTT.

This rearrangement joins TRBV6-5 to TRBJ2-5; 8 nucleotides align to TRBD2. The CDR3 covers 13 residues. CDR1 and CDR2 (germline): MNHEY, SVGAGI. V lost 8 bases, J lost 6 bases, and 8 bases stayed unmatched. The CDR3 loop is CASGASGGQTQYF. The DNA for the CDR3 is TGTGCCAGCGGGGCCAGCGGGGGCCAGACCCAGTACTTC.

The chain links TRBV4-3 to TRBJ2-3; TRBD2 aligns across 13 bases. Unmatched junction bases numbered 3, after V lost 3 bases and J lost 6 bases. Germline V gene sequence: CDR1 LGHNA, CDR2 YSLEER. This CDR3 has 15 residues. The CDR3 reads CASSQTSGGRDTQYF. CDR3 DNA: TGCGCCAGCAGCCAGACTAGCGGGGGGCGGGATACGCAGTATTTT.

J is TRBJ2-7 and V is TRBV4-3, with a possible D match to TRBD2 (5 bases). CDR1 is LGHNA and CDR2 is YSLEER in the germline V gene. The CDR3 totals 15 residues. Trimming removed 1 base at V and 0 bases at J, with 10 bases between. The CDR3 DNA follows: TGCGCCAGCAGCCAAGTTAGGACTGTCTCCTACGAGCAGTACTTC. Translating it yields CASSQVRTVSYEQYF.

The CDR3 here is CAISGSGGRAYEQYF. The CDR3 region has the DNA TGTGCCATCAGCGGTTCAGGGGGAAGGGCCTACGAGCAGTACTTC. The rearrangement joins TRBV10-3 to TRBJ2-7; 7 positions agree with TRBD1. Germline CDR1 and CDR2: ENHRY and SYGVKD. This CDR3 contains 15 residues. The V segment lost 6 bases and the J segment 2 bases; nucleotides outside the gene matches: 10.

Only a few counts were recorded for this clone. The gene calls are TRBV4-2 and TRBJ2-3, with 11 bases aligning to TRBD2. Germline CDR1 is LGHNA and CDR2 is YNFKEQ. This CDR3 contains 16 residues. Trimming at V came to 1 base and at J to 3 bases, leaving 3 bases not matched to a gene. This CDR3 reads CASSQALAGATDTQYF. CDR3 nucleotides: TGTGCCAGCAGCCAAGCACTAGCGGGGGCGACAGATACGCAGTATTTT.

The rearrangement joins TRBV5-1 to TRBJ2-2; D is ambiguous. The germline V gene encodes CDR1 SGHRS and CDR2 YFSETQ. Trimming left V 0 bases short and J 2 bases short, with 8 bases between. This CDR3 contains 15 residues. CDR3 sequence reads: CASSLGQFNTGELFF. The CDR3 DNA sequence: TGCGCCAGCAGCTTGGGCCAGTTTAACACCGGGGAGCTGTTTTTT.